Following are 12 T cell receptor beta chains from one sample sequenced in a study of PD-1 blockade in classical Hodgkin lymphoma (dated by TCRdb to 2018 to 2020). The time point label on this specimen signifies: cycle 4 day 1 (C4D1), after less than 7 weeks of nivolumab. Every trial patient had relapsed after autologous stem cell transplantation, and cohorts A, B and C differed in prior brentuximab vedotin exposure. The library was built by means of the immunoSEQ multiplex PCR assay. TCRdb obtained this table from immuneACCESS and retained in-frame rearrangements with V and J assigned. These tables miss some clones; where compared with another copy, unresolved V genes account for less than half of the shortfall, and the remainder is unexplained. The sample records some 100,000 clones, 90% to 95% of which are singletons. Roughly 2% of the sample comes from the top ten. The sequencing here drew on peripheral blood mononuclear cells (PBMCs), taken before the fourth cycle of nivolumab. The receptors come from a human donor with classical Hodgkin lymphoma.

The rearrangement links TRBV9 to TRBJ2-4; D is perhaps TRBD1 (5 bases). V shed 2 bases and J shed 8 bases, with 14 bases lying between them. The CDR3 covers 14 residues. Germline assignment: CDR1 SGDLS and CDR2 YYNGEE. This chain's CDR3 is CASSVGWGEDIQYF. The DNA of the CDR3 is TGTGCCAGCAGCGTGGGGTGGGGCGAGGACATTCAGTACTTC. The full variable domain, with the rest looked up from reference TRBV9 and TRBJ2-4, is DSGVTQTPKHLITATGQRVTLRCSPRSGDLSVYWYQQSLDQGLQFLIQYYNGEERAKGNILERFSAQQFPDLHSELNLSSLELGDSALYFCASSVGWGEDIQYFGAGTRLSVL.

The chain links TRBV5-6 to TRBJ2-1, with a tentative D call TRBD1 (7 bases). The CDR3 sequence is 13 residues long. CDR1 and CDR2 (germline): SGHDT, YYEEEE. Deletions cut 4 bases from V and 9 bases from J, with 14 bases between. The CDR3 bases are TGTGCCAGCAGCGTAGGGGGCGGGACTGAGCAGTTCTTC. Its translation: CASSVGGGTEQFF.

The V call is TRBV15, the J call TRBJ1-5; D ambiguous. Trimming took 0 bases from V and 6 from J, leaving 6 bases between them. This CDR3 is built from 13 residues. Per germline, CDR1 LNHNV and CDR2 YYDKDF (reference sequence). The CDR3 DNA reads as TGTGCCACCAGCAGAGATCTAGTTCAGCCCCAGCATTTT. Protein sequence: CATSRDLVQPQHF.

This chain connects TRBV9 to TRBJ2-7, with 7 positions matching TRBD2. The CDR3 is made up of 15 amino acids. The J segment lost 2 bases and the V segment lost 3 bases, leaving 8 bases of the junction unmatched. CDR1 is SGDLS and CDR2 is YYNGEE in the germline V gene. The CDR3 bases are TGTGCCAGCAGCGGCCACTCCGCGGGGGCCTACGAGCAGTACTTC. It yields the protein CASSGHSAGAYEQYF.

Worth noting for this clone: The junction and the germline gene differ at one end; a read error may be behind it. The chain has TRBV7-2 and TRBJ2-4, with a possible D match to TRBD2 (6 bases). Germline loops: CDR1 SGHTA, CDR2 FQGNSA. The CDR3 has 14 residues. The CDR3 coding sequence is TGTGCCAGCAGTCTGGACTACCAGAAAAACATTCAGTATTTC. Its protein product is CASSLDYQKNIQYF.

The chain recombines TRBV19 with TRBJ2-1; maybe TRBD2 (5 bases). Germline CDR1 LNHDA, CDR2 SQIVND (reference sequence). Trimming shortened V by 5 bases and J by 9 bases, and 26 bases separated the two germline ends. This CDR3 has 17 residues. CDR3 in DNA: TGTGCCAGTAGTCGCTTGTTGGGGAGCGCTAGCAATGGTGAGCAGTTCTTC. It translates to CASSRLLGSASNGEQFF.

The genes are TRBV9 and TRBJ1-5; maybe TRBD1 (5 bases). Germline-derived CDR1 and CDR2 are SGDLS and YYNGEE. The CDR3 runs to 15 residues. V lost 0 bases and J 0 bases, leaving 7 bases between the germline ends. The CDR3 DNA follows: TGTGCCAGCAGCGTAGAGGGGAATAGCAATCAGCCCCAGCATTTT. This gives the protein CASSVEGNSNQPQHF.

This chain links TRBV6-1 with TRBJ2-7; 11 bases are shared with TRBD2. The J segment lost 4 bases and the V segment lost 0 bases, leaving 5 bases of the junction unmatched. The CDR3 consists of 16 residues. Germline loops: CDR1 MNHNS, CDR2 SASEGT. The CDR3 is CASSEAGLAAPYEQYF. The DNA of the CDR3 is TGTGCCAGCAGTGAAGCGGGACTAGCGGCCCCGTACGAGCAGTACTTC.

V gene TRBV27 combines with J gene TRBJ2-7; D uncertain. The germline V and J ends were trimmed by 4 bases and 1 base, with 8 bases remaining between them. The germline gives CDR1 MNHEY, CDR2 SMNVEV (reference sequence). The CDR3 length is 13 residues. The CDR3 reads CASSYATSYEQYF. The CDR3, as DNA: TGTGCCAGCAGTTACGCGACTTCCTACGAGCAGTACTTC.

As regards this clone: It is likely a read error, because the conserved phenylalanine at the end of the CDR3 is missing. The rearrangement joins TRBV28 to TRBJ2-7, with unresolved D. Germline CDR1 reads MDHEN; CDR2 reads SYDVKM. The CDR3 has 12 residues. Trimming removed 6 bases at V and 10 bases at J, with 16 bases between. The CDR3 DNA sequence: TGTGCCAGCAGCAAACCCAACTCCCGACAGTACCTC. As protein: CASSKPNSRQYL.

The CDR3 sequence is CASSLASGSPYEQYF. Written as DNA, the CDR3 is TGTGCCAGCAGCTTAGCTAGCGGGAGCCCCTACGAGCAGTACTTC. The chain couples TRBV7-8 to TRBJ2-7, with 9 bases fitting TRBD2. The CDR3 covers 15 residues. The V and J ends lost 0 bases and 2 bases, in that order; junction bases with no gene match: 2. Germline V gene data show CDR1 as SGHVS and CDR2 as FQNEAQ.

CDR3 protein: CASTIQYKDGELFF. The CDR3 coding sequence is TGTGCCAGTACCATCCAGTATAAGGACGGGGAGCTGTTTTTT. The chain carries TRBV19 and TRBJ2-2; D uncertain. The CDR3 has 14 residues. The V and J ends lost 7 bases and 7 bases respectively, with 16 bases between them. The germline CDR1 and CDR2 sequences are LNHDA and SQIVND (reference sequence).